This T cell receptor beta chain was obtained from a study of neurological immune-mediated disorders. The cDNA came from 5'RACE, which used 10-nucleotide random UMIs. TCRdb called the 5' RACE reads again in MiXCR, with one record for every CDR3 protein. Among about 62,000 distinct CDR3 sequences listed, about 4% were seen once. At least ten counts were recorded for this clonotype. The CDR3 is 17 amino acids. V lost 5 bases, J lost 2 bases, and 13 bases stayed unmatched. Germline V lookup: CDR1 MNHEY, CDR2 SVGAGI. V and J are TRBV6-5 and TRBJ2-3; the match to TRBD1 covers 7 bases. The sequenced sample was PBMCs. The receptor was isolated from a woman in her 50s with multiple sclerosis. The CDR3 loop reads CASSSPGQKGNTDTQYF. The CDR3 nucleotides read TGTGCCAGCAGTAGTCCGGGACAGAAAGGGAACACAGATACGCAGTATTTT.